This is a list of T cell receptor beta chains from one sample in a study of OX40 agonist ivuxolimab in advanced cancers. Generated by immunoSEQ multiplex PCR, the TCRdb table keeps only in-frame clones and is missing some. The sample holds some 65,000 clones, roughly 87% seen once. Sequenced material: CD4+ or CD8+ T cells sorted from blood, taken in a trial of the OX40 agonist ivuxolimab. Receptors were obtained from an adult with an advanced solid tumor such as melanoma, head and neck, liver or kidney cancer. Both conserved end residues are part of each CDR3. The D gene is left open where the match is weak. Clone size, where shown, is once, few, many, or a class for clones that have expanded.

>TRBJ1-1|TRBD1|TRBV5-1|NA
TGCGCCAGCAGCGTTGACAGGGTTGGTGAAGCTTTCTTT
CASSVDRVGEAFF
>TRBJ2-2|NA|TRBV5-5|NA
TGTGCCAGCAGCTTTCGCAGGGGATCGGCGAACACCGGGGAGCTGTTTTTT
CASSFRRGSANTGELFF
>TRBJ1-2|NA|TRBV27|NA
TGTGCCAGCAGTTTCAACAGGGTTGACTATGGCTACACCTTC
CASSFNRVDYGYTF
>TRBJ2-1|NA|TRBV5-8|NA
TGTGCCAGCAGCGAAAGCTTGGGAGATTACAATGAGCAGTTCTTC
CASSESLGDYNEQFF
>TRBJ2-7|NA|TRBV23-1|NA
TGCGCCAGCAGTCAAAGGGATCGGTCCTACGAGCAGTACTTC
CASSQRDRSYEQYF
>TRBJ2-3|TRBD2|TRBV7-8|once
TGTGCCAGCGGGAGAGCGGGGGGGCATAGAGATACGCAGTATTTT
CASGRAGGHRDTQYF
>TRBJ2-3|NA|TRBV11-3|NA
TGTGCCAGCAGCCCAGGGGGGGGCCCCACAGATACGCAGTATTTT
CASSPGGGPTDTQYF
>TRBJ1-5|TRBD1|TRBV2|NA
TGTGCCAGCAGCGCGGAGACAGGGGGCAATCAGCCCCAGCATTTT
CASSAETGGNQPQHF
>TRBJ1-2|NA|TRBV19|few
TGTGCCAGCTCCCAGGGTATCGGCTATGGCTACACCTTC
CASSQGIGYGYTF
>TRBJ2-3|NA|TRBV2|NA
TGTGCCAGCACCGAGAGGGGCCTCGAGGATACGCAGTATTTT
CASTERGLEDTQYF
>TRBJ1-2|NA|TRBV5-6|NA
TGTGCCAGCAGGCTCCCCGTTACTATGGCTACATTAACCTTC
CASRLPVTMATLTF
>TRBJ1-2|NA|TRBV19|NA
TGTGCCAGTAGTATAGCAGACGGAAACTATGGCTACACCTTC
CASSIADGNYGYTF
>TRBJ1-6|TRBD1|TRBV30|NA
TGTGCCTGGAGTGGCGGGACAGGGAGAAATTCACCCCTCCACTTT
CAWSGGTGRNSPLHF
>TRBJ2-3|NA|TRBV5-1|NA
TGCGCCAGCAGCTCCAACAGGGCTAGCACAGATACGCAGTATTTT
CASSSNRASTDTQYF
>TRBJ1-2|NA|TRBV27|NA
TGTGCCAGCAGTTTACTCGGGGCGGACGGGAACTATGGCTACACCTTC
CASSLLGADGNYGYTF
>TRBJ1-6|TRBD1|TRBV5-4|NA
TGTGCCAGCAGCCCTGACAGGGAAGTGGCCCTCCACTTT
CASSPDREVALHF
>TRBJ2-3|TRBD2|TRBV2|NA
TGTGCCACCAGAACCGGGACTAGGACAGATACGCAGTATTTT
CATRTGTRTDTQYF
>TRBJ2-6|TRBD1|TRBV27|once
TGTGCCAGCAGTTTTAAGGGGGACAGGGTGGGGGCTGGGGCCAACGTCCTGACTTTC
CASSFKGDRVGAGANVLTF
>TRBJ2-1|NA|TRBV4-2|NA
TGTGCCAGCAGCCCCGACTCGAGCTCCTACAATGAGCAGTTCTTC
CASSPDSSSYNEQFF
>TRBJ2-3|NA|TRBV10-3|NA
TGTGCCATCAGTGGCGAGGACCATTTAGATACGCAGTATTTT
CAISGEDHLDTQYF
>TRBJ2-7|TRBD1|TRBV6-5|NA
TGTGCCAGCAAAGATCCGGGACAGGGAATGAGGCAGTACTTC
CASKDPGQGMRQYF
>TRBJ1-4|NA|TRBV5-8|NA
TGTGCCAGCAGCTTGGGGGCGCGGGGTAATGAAAAACTGTTTTTT
CASSLGARGNEKLFF
>TRBJ2-5|NA|TRBV7-2|NA
TGTGCCAGCAGCTACGTTGGGGGGAACCAAGAGACCCAGTACTTC
CASSYVGGNQETQYF
>TRBJ2-1|TRBD2|TRBV19|once
TGTGCCAGTAGTCTCGCGACTAGCGGGGGGGCCCCCGATGAGCAGTTCTTC
CASSLATSGGAPDEQFF
>TRBJ1-3|TRBD1|TRBV29-1|NA
TGCAGCGTCGTGAGGACAGGGGGTGGAAACACCATATATTTT
CSVVRTGGGNTIYF
>TRBJ1-1|NA|TRBV19|NA
TGTGCCAGTAGTATAACAGGGTTTGAGACTGAAGCTTTCTTT
CASSITGFETEAFF
>TRBJ1-6|NA|TRBV5-8|NA
TGTGCCAGCACAGGACAGACCAATTCACCCCTCCACTTT
CASTGQTNSPLHF
>TRBJ2-7|NA|TRBV10-3|few
TGTGCCATCAGTGAGGACTCCTCCAGCGAGCAGTACTTC
CAISEDSSSEQYF
>TRBJ2-2|NA|TRBV5-1|NA
TGCGCCAGCAGCTTGAATCCCGGGACTCGGGCCGGGGAGCTGTTTTTT
CASSLNPGTRAGELFF
>TRBJ2-2|NA|TRBV6-1|NA
TGTGCCAGCACCCTTAGATCCGGGGAGCTGTTTTTT
CASTLRSGELFF
>TRBJ1-2|NA|TRBV29-1|NA
TGCAGCGCTAGGGACACTGGGATTTATGGCTACACCTTC
CSARDTGIYGYTF
>TRBJ2-7|NA|TRBV5-5|once
TGTGCCAGCAGCTTGGTTGAGGGCAGGCTCTACGAGCAGTACTTC
CASSLVEGRLYEQYF
>TRBJ2-5|TRBD2|TRBV11-2|NA
TGTGCCAGCAGCTTAGCCGGACTAGCGGGGGCGAAGGAGACCCAGTACTTC
CASSLAGLAGAKETQYF
>TRBJ2-1|NA|TRBV10-3|NA
TGTGCCATCAGTGAAGTTAGCAATGAGCAGTTCTTC
CAISEVSNEQFF
>TRBJ2-2|NA|TRBV9|NA
TGTGCCAGCAGCGTAGAAGGGGTTCCCGGGGAGCTGTTTTTT
CASSVEGVPGELFF
>TRBJ1-1|NA|TRBV11-2|NA
TGTGCCAGCAGCTTAGAATTTGGGAGGCGGAACACTGAAGCTTTCTTT
CASSLEFGRRNTEAFF
>TRBJ2-3|NA|TRBV5-1|NA
TGCGCCAGCAGCTTGTCCCTGGGCTGGACAGATACGCAGTATTTT
CASSLSLGWTDTQYF
>TRBJ2-2|NA|TRBV27|NA
TGTGCCAGCAGTTTATTCAGGGGCGGGGAGCTGTTTTTT
CASSLFRGGELFF
>TRBJ1-5|NA|TRBV6-5|NA
TGTGCCAGCAAGGGGGATAGCAATCAGCCCCAGCATTTT
CASKGDSNQPQHF
>TRBJ1-2|NA|TRBV20-1|NA
TGCAGTGCCAGGGTGAACTATGGCTACACCTTC
CSARVNYGYTF
>TRBJ1-6|NA|TRBV5-4|NA
TGTGCCAGCAGCTTGGAAGCGGTTCGTTCACCCCTCCACTTT
CASSLEAVRSPLHF
>TRBJ1-1|NA|TRBV6-5|NA
TGTGCCAGCAGTTACTCTCTAGGTCTGAACACTGAAGCTTTCTTT
CASSYSLGLNTEAFF
>TRBJ1-2|TRBD1|TRBV7-2|NA
TGTGCCAGCAGCTTGGACAGGGTCACGTATGGCTACACCTTC
CASSLDRVTYGYTF
>TRBJ2-7|TRBD2|TRBV5-4|NA
TGTGCCAGCAGTTCGGCGAGCGGGGGGGCCCGGGAGCAGTACTTC
CASSSASGGAREQYF
>TRBJ1-1|TRBD1|TRBV7-9|NA
TGTGCCAGCAGCTTAGAGGGGGCGGGGGCTTTCTTT
CASSLEGAGAFF
>TRBJ2-3|TRBD2|TRBV9|NA
TGTGCCAGCACCATCCGGGACTACACAGATACGCAGTATTTT
CASTIRDYTDTQYF
>TRBJ1-2|TRBD1|TRBV5-6|NA
TGTGCCAGCAGCTTGGCACAGGGGGCTGGTGGCTACACCTTC
CASSLAQGAGGYTF
>TRBJ2-7|TRBD1|TRBV11-2|NA
TGTGCCAGCAAAACCCGGGACAGGGGCTACGAGCAGTACTTC
CASKTRDRGYEQYF
>TRBJ2-7|TRBD1|TRBV5-1|NA
TGCGCCAGCAGCCAGGACAGGGTCCACGAGCAGTACTTC
CASSQDRVHEQYF